These T cell receptor beta chains were read from a single sample in a study of blood T cells in healthy people across ages. TCRdb ran MiXCR on the 5' RACE reads and lists one entry per CDR3 protein. Of 800,000 to 950,000 distinct CDR3 sequences listed, almost 30% are singletons. The same sample was also used in a study of T cells of mothers and their children.

What was sequenced was blood. The receptor set was obtained from a woman in her 40s in good health. The CDR3 runs from the conserved cysteine through the conserved F or W. The D gene is left open where the match is weak. A row's size may be missing; if present it is once, few, many or a size class.

j_call cdr3_length v_call d_call clone_size cdr3_aa cdr3_nt
TRBJ2-5 14 TRBV18 TRBD1 many CASSSTGFGETQYF TGTGCCAGCTCATCGACAGGGTTTGGAGAGACCCAGTACTTC
TRBJ1-1 12 TRBV29-1 NA NA CSVAGDAVEAFF TGCAGCGTTGCAGGGGATGCGGTTGAAGCTTTCTTT
TRBJ1-5 14 TRBV2 NA NA CASTFRDSNQPQHF TGTGCCAGCACTTTTAGGGATAGCAATCAGCCCCAGCATTTT
TRBJ2-5 13 TRBV12-3/TRBV12-4 NA NA CASSYAVAETQYF TGTGCCAGCTCTTACGCGGTTGCGGAGACCCAGTACTTC
TRBJ2-7 15 TRBV5-1 TRBD2 once CASSEQREVSYEQYF TGCGCCAGCAGCGAACAGCGGGAGGTCTCCTACGAGCAGTACTTC
TRBJ2-7 18 TRBV14 NA few CASSQGAGDLLRIRRQYF TGTGCCAGCAGCCAAGGAGCAGGGGACCTGCTTCGGATTCGACGGCAGTACTTC
TRBJ2-5 15 TRBV7-2 TRBD2 NA CASSLGLAGDNEQYF TGTGCCAGCAGCTTAGGGCTAGCGGGGGACAATGAGCAGTACTTC
TRBJ1-5 15 TRBV7-8 TRBD1 NA CASSLMTGLYQPQHF TGTGCCAGCAGCTTAATGACAGGGCTTTATCAGCCCCAGCATTTT
TRBJ2-7 13 TRBV10-2 NA NA CASSEPESSEQYF TGCGCCAGCAGTGAGCCCGAATCCTCCGAGCAGTACTTC
TRBJ2-5 14 TRBV12-3/TRBV12-4 NA many CASSPGLLQETQYF TGTGCCAGCAGTCCGGGACTGCTCCAAGAGACCCAGTACTTC
TRBJ1-2 16 TRBV7-9 NA many CASSVTNWEATYGYTF TGTGCCAGCAGCGTAACAAATTGGGAGGCAACTTATGGCTACACCTTC
TRBJ1-6 16 TRBV5-1 TRBD1 few CASSRNSGGNNSPLHF TGCGCCAGCAGTCGTAATTCAGGGGGCAATAATTCACCCCTCCACTTT
TRBJ2-5 13 TRBV30 TRBD2 NA CAWSAAGGGRQYF TGTGCCTGGAGTGCCGCCGGCGGGGGGCGTCAGTACTTC
TRBJ1-5 15 TRBV7-8 TRBD1 few CASSLPGTVNQPQHF TGTGCCAGCAGCTTACCTGGGACAGTCAATCAGCCCCAGCATTTT
TRBJ2-1 16 TRBV7-9 TRBD1 many CASSPRQGSSYNEQFF TGTGCCAGCAGCCCACGACAGGGATCCTCCTACAATGAGCAGTTCTTC
TRBJ2-1 14 TRBV28 NA few CASSFPAGAHEQFF TGTGCCAGCAGTTTTCCGGCCGGGGCCCATGAGCAGTTCTTC
TRBJ2-7 11 TRBV5-1 NA NA CASSSNMGQYF TGCGCCAGCAGCTCGAACATGGGCCAGTACTTC
TRBJ1-1 13 TRBV7-2 NA NA CASSLDQRTEAFF TGTGCCAGCAGCTTAGACCAGCGCACTGAAGCTTTCTTT
TRBJ1-5 16 TRBV7-6 NA NA CASSLAASSSNQPQHF TGTGCCAGCAGCTTAGCGGCCAGTAGTAGCAATCAGCCCCAGCATTTT
TRBJ1-6 15 TRBV20-1 TRBD1 NA CSAEVIRDRVSPLHF TGCAGTGCGGAAGTTATCAGGGACAGGGTTTCACCCCTCCACTTT
TRBJ1-5 14 TRBV9 TRBD1 few CASSVGTGSEPQHF TGTGCCAGCAGCGTGGGGACAGGGAGTGAGCCCCAGCATTTT
TRBJ2-7 14 TRBV7-2 TRBD2 NA CASSLEASGGEQYF TGTGCCAGCAGCTTAGAGGCTAGCGGGGGGGAGCAGTACTTC
TRBJ2-5 16 TRBV20-1 TRBD2 NA CSARDQGRGARETQYF TGCAGTGCTAGAGATCAAGGGCGGGGGGCCCGGGAGACCCAGTACTTC
TRBJ2-1 16 TRBV2 TRBD1 many CASTDRGKISYNEQFF TGTGCCAGCACCGACAGGGGGAAGATCTCTTACAATGAGCAGTTCTTC
TRBJ1-5 14 TRBV5-1 NA NA CASSLDGGMALQHF TGCGCCAGCAGCTTGGATGGGGGCATGGCGCTCCAGCATTTT
TRBJ1-6 13 TRBV12-3/TRBV12-4 TRBD1 few CASRRQGGGPLHF TGTGCCAGCAGACGACAGGGTGGTGGACCCCTCCACTTT
TRBJ1-2 16 TRBV6-5 TRBD1 NA CASSYTQGARNYGYTF TGTGCCAGCAGTTACACGCAGGGGGCGCGGAACTATGGCTACACCTTC
TRBJ1-2 14 TRBV29-1 TRBD1 few CSVHIVRGPRAYTF TGCAGCGTCCACATAGTCAGGGGGCCCAGGGCCTACACCTTC
TRBJ2-1 14 TRBV12-3/TRBV12-4 TRBD1 NA CVSSPGQGGTGQFF TGTGTCAGCAGCCCGGGACAAGGGGGCACAGGGCAGTTCTTC
TRBJ1-2 15 TRBV28 NA NA CASSTSGQPNYGYTF TGTGCCAGCAGTACCTCGGGGCAGCCGAACTATGGCTACACCTTC
TRBJ2-7 15 TRBV7-8 NA many CASSLMGGLATEQYF TGTGCCAGCAGCTTAATGGGGGGCCTTGCCACCGAGCAGTACTTC
TRBJ2-2 15 TRBV9 NA few CASSPKSGKTGELFF TGTGCCAGCAGCCCCAAGTCGGGGAAGACCGGGGAGCTGTTTTTT
TRBJ2-1 15 TRBV5-1 TRBD2 many CASSFGQGGSNEQFF TGCGCCAGCAGCTTCGGGCAGGGAGGGTCGAATGAGCAGTTCTTC
TRBJ2-6 16 TRBV10-3 TRBD1 NA CAISPGTGNGANVLTF TGTGCCATCAGTCCCGGGACAGGGAACGGGGCCAACGTCCTGACTTTC
TRBJ2-1 18 TRBV6-1 TRBD2 NA CASRTTGRLAGGYNEQFF TGTGCCAGCAGAACGACAGGGAGACTAGCGGGGGGATACAATGAGCAGTTCTTC
TRBJ1-1 15 TRBV5-1 NA NA CASSPSGTLNTEAFF TGCGCCAGCAGCCCCTCCGGGACACTGAACACTGAAGCTTTCTTT
TRBJ2-1 15 TRBV4-1 NA NA CASSQAPGPSNEQFF TGCGCCAGCAGCCAAGCCCCTGGTCCTTCCAATGAGCAGTTCTTC
TRBJ1-1 14 TRBV29-1 NA few CSVTRTVANTEAFF TGCAGCGTCACGAGGACAGTTGCGAACACTGAAGCTTTCTTT
TRBJ2-1 17 TRBV20-1 TRBD2 NA CSARALISGGRTNEQFF TGCAGTGCTAGAGCCCTGATTAGCGGGGGCCGAACCAATGAGCAGTTCTTC
TRBJ1-1 13 TRBV5-6 NA NA CASSLLKRTEAFF TGTGCCAGCAGCTTACTGAAGAGGACTGAAGCTTTCTTT
TRBJ2-7 15 TRBV4-2 NA few CASSQDSRELYEQYF TGTGCCAGCAGCCAAGATTCCCGGGAACTCTACGAGCAGTACTTC
TRBJ2-7 15 TRBV20-1 NA NA CSAREPVGTSYEQYF TGCAGTGCTAGAGAACCCGTGGGGACCTCCTACGAGCAGTACTTC
TRBJ2-7 15 TRBV5-1 NA many CASSLESRVRDEQYF TGCGCCAGCAGCTTGGAAAGCAGGGTGAGGGACGAGCAGTACTTC
TRBJ1-5 14 TRBV5-1 NA many CASSVAGLNQPQHF TGCGCCAGCAGCGTGGCAGGCCTCAATCAGCCCCAGCATTTT
TRBJ1-1 15 TRBV18 NA few CASSQPGGPNTEAFF TGTGCCAGCTCCCAACCCGGAGGTCCGAACACTGAAGCTTTCTTT
TRBJ2-1 13 TRBV29-1 NA NA CSVDWSSYNEQFF TGCAGCGTTGATTGGAGCTCCTACAATGAGCAGTTCTTC
TRBJ2-2 16 TRBV9 NA NA CASSAGGDPGAGELFF TGTGCCAGCAGCGCCGGAGGGGACCCCGGGGCCGGGGAGCTGTTTTTT
TRBJ1-2 13 TRBV5-5 NA few CASSIGPNYGYTF TGTGCCAGCAGCATAGGACCGAACTATGGCTACACCTTC
TRBJ2-7 15 TRBV20-1 TRBD1 NA CSARGVQGARNEQYF TGCAGTGCTAGAGGGGTACAGGGGGCGCGGAACGAGCAGTACTTC
TRBJ2-1 18 TRBV20-1 TRBD2 NA CSALGAGGDSGSYNEQFF TGCAGTGCCCTAGGGGCGGGAGGGGACTCCGGCTCCTACAATGAGCAGTTCTTC
TRBJ1-6 16 TRBV5-5 TRBD1 NA CASSLQSGTGNSPLHF TGTGCCAGCAGCCTACAATCCGGGACAGGGAATTCACCCCTCCACTTT
TRBJ2-5 15 TRBV9 NA few CASSVVGGHGETQYF TGTGCCAGCAGCGTAGTCGGGGGCCACGGAGAGACCCAGTACTTC
TRBJ1-2 15 TRBV3-1 NA NA CASSQYGRYQYGCTF TGTGCCAGCAGCCAATACGGGAGATATCAGTATGGCTGCACCTTC
TRBJ2-1 14 TRBV20-1 NA few CSASVQRIYNEQFF TGCAGTGCTAGTGTCCAGCGGATCTACAATGAGCAGTTCTTC
TRBJ1-2 13 TRBV12-3/TRBV12-4 NA many CASTHSGPYGYTF TGTGCCAGCACCCATTCAGGGCCCTATGGCTACACCTTC